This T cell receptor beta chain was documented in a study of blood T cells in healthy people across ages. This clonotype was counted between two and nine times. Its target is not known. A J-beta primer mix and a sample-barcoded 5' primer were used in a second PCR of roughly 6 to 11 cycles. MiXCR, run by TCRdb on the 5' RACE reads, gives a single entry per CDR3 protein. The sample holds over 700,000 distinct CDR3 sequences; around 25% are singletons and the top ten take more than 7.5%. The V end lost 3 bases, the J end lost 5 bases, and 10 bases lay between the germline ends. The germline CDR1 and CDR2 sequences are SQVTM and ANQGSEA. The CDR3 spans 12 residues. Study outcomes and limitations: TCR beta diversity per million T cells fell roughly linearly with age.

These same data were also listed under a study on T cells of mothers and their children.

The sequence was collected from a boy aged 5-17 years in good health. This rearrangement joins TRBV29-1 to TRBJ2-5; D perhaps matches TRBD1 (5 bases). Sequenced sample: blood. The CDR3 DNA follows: TGCAGCGTTGACAGGGTGGGGGAGACCCAGTACTTC. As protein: CSVDRVGETQYF. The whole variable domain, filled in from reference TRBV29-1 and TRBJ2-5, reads SAVISQKPSRDICQRGTSLTIQCQVDSQVTMMFWYRQQPGQSLTLIATANQGSEATYESGFVIDKFPISRPNLTFSTLTVSNMSPEDSSIYLCSVDRVGETQYFGPGTRLLVL.